Shown below are 20 T cell receptor beta chains from a single sample sequenced in a study of CD8 T cells in ankylosing spondylitis. Points from the study as a whole: What appeared characteristic of ankylosing spondylitis blood was a TCR beta motif of fewer than ten highly homologous variants.

MiXCR, applied by TCRdb to the 5' RACE reads, yields one record per CDR3 protein. The sample has 650,000 to 800,000 distinct CDR3 sequences; 15% to 20% are singletons. Their antigens are not known. The source material was blood, either unsorted or a sorted T cell fraction (not recorded which). The source of these receptors is a male donor with ankylosing spondylitis.

The CDR3 bases are TGTGCCAGCATAGGCCCGAGGGGCGAAGCTTTCTTT. Translation: CASIGPRGEAFF. The J gene is TRBJ1-1, the V gene TRBV6-5; perhaps TRBD1 as D (5 bases). Germline CDR1 MNHEY, CDR2 SVGAGI. The CDR3 has 12 amino acids. V was trimmed by 7 bases and J by 8 bases, leaving 14 bases between them.

The chain recombines TRBV5-1 with TRBJ2-7; D perhaps matches TRBD2 (5 bases). The germline CDR1 and CDR2 sequences are SGHRS and YFSETQ. This CDR3 is 14 amino acids long. Trimming removed 4 bases at V and 4 bases at J, with 15 bases between. The CDR3 coding sequence is TGCGCCAGCAGCCCGCTAGCCCTCCAATACGAGCAGTACTTC. Protein: CASSPLALQYEQYF.

The gene calls are TRBV24-1 and TRBJ2-3, with D perhaps being TRBD1 or TRBD2 (5 bases each). V lost 3 bases and J 0 bases, leaving 12 bases between the germline ends. The CDR3 spans 16 residues. Germline V gives CDR1 KGHDR, CDR2 SFDVKD. CDR3 DNA sequence: TGTGCCACCAGTGATCCGGGACGGTCGAGCACAGATACGCAGTATTTT. Residues: CATSDPGRSSTDTQYF.

In nucleotides, the CDR3 is TGTGCCAGCAGCCCCTCTAGCGGCGCGAACACCGGGGAGCTGTTTTTT. This codes for CASSPSSGANTGELFF. This sequence joins TRBV7-6 and TRBJ2-2; 7 bases align to TRBD2. Germline assignment: CDR1 SGHVS and CDR2 FNYEAQ. V dropped 5 bases and J dropped 0; count of bases not matched to a gene: 6. The CDR3 runs 16 residues.

Points on this clonotype: One end of the junction does not line up with germline, which may come from a read error. The chain carries TRBV7-9 and TRBJ2-1, with 8 bases fitting TRBD1. CDR3 length equals 12 residues. Germline CDR1 is SEHNR and CDR2 is FQNEAQ (reference sequence). In DNA form, the CDR3 reads TGTGCCAGCAGCATAGAGGGACAGGCAACCCTCTTC. Translating it yields CASSIEGQATLF.

This clonotype was observed a handful of times. This chain uses TRBV20-1 with TRBJ1-4, with 10 nucleotides matching TRBD1. V shed 3 bases, J shed 6 bases, and the junction held 7 bases outside the gene matches. CDR3 size: 15 residues. CDR1 is DFQATT and CDR2 is SNEGSKA in the germline V gene (reference sequence). CDR3 in amino acids: CSARPMTGGYEKLFF. The CDR3 region has the DNA TGCAGTGCTAGGCCTATGACAGGGGGCTATGAAAAACTGTTTTTT.

This clonotype was detected a few times. This sequence joins TRBV7-6 and TRBJ2-2; 12 nucleotides align to TRBD2. CDR1 and CDR2 from the germline V gene are SGHVS and FNYEAQ. V lost 1 base, J lost 3 bases, and 3 bases stayed unmatched. This CDR3 has 17 residues. CDR3 coding DNA: TGTGCCAGCAGCTTAGAAACTAGCGGGGGGCACACCGGGGAGCTGTTTTTT. Translating it yields CASSLETSGGHTGELFF.

This clonotype was counted at least ten times. The chain combines TRBV12-3 or TRBV12-4 with TRBJ1-2; perhaps TRBD1 as D (6 bases). The CDR3 consists of 16 residues. V lost 4 bases and J 4 bases, leaving 19 bases between the germline ends. In DNA form, the CDR3 reads TGTGCCAGCAGTTCCACCTCGGGGGGCGTCGTCTATGGCTACACCTTC. Translation: CASSSTSGGVVYGYTF.

The rearrangement joins TRBV4-1 to TRBJ1-1; D is uncertain. The CDR3 is 15 amino acids. Germline V gene data show CDR1 as MGHRA and CDR2 as YSYEKL. Trimming took 0 bases from V and 1 from J, leaving 9 bases between them. DNA of the CDR3: TGCGCCAGCAGCCAAGACCATTGGAAGAACACTGAAGCTTTCTTT. This sequence encodes CASSQDHWKNTEAFF.

This clonotype was observed a handful of times. The chain recombines TRBV5-1 with TRBJ2-2, with 7 bases fitting TRBD1. V shed 6 bases and J 0 bases; nucleotides not matched to a gene: 5. Germline loops: CDR1 SGHRS, CDR2 YFSETQ. The CDR3 sequence is 15 residues long. The CDR3 spells CASTPDRANTGELFF. CDR3 in DNA: TGCGCCAGCACCCCAGACAGGGCGAACACCGGGGAGCTGTTTTTT.

This clonotype has only a few counts. This sequence joins TRBV18 and TRBJ2-2, with 7 bases identical to TRBD1. Germline CDR1 reads KGHSH; CDR2 reads LQKENI. The junction had 9 bases not matched to a gene; V was cut back by 6 bases and J by 2 bases. The CDR3 has 16 residues. The CDR3 bases are TGTGCCAGCTCCCGCGCCGGGGACAGTAACACCGGGGAGCTGTTTTTT. Translated, it gives CASSRAGDSNTGELFF.

The V and J genes are TRBV4-2 and TRBJ2-5; D is perhaps TRBD1 (6 bases). With 3 bases removed from V and 4 bases from J, the gap between germline ends came to 18 bases. The CDR3 spans 16 residues. Per the germline V gene, CDR1 is LGHNA and CDR2 is YNFKEQ. CDR3 in amino acids: CASSHRTQGGRETQYF. For the CDR3, the DNA is TGTGCCAGCAGCCACCGGACTCAAGGGGGTCGAGAGACCCAGTACTTC.

Ten or more counts support this clonotype. DNA for the CDR3: TGTGCCAGCTCACCGGAGGGGATGGCCGCGAATGAAGCTTTCTTT. It translates to CASSPEGMAANEAFF. J is TRBJ1-1 and V is TRBV18; TRBD1 is a possible D gene (5 bases). The CDR3 runs to 15 residues. From germline, CDR1 is KGHSH and CDR2 LQKENI. The V and J ends lost 3 bases and 7 bases respectively, with 18 bases between them.

This clonotype was counted at least ten times. The CDR3 nucleotides are TGCGCCAGCAGCTCACCGGGCCTTAGCACAGATACGCAGTATTTT. Its protein product is CASSSPGLSTDTQYF. V and J are TRBV4-1 and TRBJ2-3; no clear D gene. The germline V gene has CDR1 MGHRA and CDR2 YSYEKL. The CDR3 sequence is 15 residues long. Between the trimmed V and J ends, which lost 5 bases and 0 bases, there was a span of 12 bases.

The table lists this clonotype with a few counts. J is TRBJ1-2 and V is TRBV2, with 8 bases matching TRBD1. Unmatched junction bases numbered 10, after V lost 4 bases and J lost 0 bases. The CDR3 totals 17 residues. The germline V gene encodes CDR1 SNHLY and CDR2 FYNNEI. The CDR3 nucleotides are TGTGCCAGCAGTGGTCCGGGACAGGCCTTTTCTAACTATGGCTACACCTTC. This translates into CASSGPGQAFSNYGYTF.

In this sample, this clonotype turned up many times. The chain couples TRBV29-1 to TRBJ1-2; no firm D call. The V end lost 1 base, the J end lost 4 bases, and 7 bases lay between the germline ends. Germline values: CDR1 SQVTM, CDR2 ANQGSEA. The CDR3 sequence is 12 residues long. The DNA of the CDR3 is TGCAGCGTTGAAGGAGTGGGCTATGGCTACACCTTC. It translates to CSVEGVGYGYTF.

This clonotype was observed a few times. Written as DNA, the CDR3 is TGTGCCAGCAGCCAAGATGATTCGGGAGGAGCTCGCCGTGGCTACACCTTC. It encodes CASSQDDSGGARRGYTF. This chain links TRBV4-2 with TRBJ1-2; D is ambiguous. Germline CDR1 reads LGHNA; CDR2 reads YNFKEQ. The V end was cut by 0 bases, the J end by 7 bases, with 21 bases between. This CDR3 comprises 17 residues.

At least ten counts were recorded for this clonotype. The rearrangement uses TRBV9 and TRBJ1-1; D is ambiguous. Trimming shortened V by 0 bases and J by 4 bases, and 10 bases separated the two germline ends. This CDR3 contains 14 residues. From germline, CDR1 is SGDLS and CDR2 YYNGEE. As DNA, the CDR3 is TGTGCCAGCAGCGTAGACCCGGGTGGCACTGAAGCTTTCTTT. Its translation is CASSVDPGGTEAFF. Full variable domain (missing parts from reference TRBV9 and TRBJ1-1): DSGVTQTPKHLITATGQRVTLRCSPRSGDLSVYWYQQSLDQGLQFLIQYYNGEERAKGNILERFSAQQFPDLHSELNLSSLELGDSALYFCASSVDPGGTEAFFGQGTRLTVV.

In this sample, this clonotype turned up a few times. V and J are TRBV20-1 and TRBJ2-7; no firm D call. V gave up 1 base and J gave up 6 bases, with 16 bases separating them. The germline CDR1 and CDR2 sequences are DFQATT and SNEGSKA (reference sequence). This CDR3 spans 14 amino acids. The DNA for the CDR3 is TGCAGTGCTAGAGTACCATCTCTCGAGACCGAGCAGTACTTC. This sequence encodes CSARVPSLETEQYF.

The chain is built from TRBV29-1 and TRBJ1-2; D not certain. This CDR3 contains 11 residues. Trimming removed 7 bases from V and 4 bases from J, with 10 bases in between. Germline V gene lookup returns CDR1 SQVTM and CDR2 ANQGSEA. CDR3 protein: CSAHGSYGYTF. The DNA for the CDR3 is TGCAGCGCCCACGGATCCTATGGCTACACCTTC.